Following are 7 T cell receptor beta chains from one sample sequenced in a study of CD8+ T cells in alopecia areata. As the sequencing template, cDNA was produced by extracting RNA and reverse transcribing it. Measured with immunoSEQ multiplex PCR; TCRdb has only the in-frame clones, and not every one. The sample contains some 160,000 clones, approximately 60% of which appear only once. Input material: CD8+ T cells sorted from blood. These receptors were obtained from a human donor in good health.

As DNA, the CDR3 is TGCAGCGTTGAGGGGGACAGGGGGAAGGACGAGCAGTACTTC. It yields the protein CSVEGDRGKDEQYF. The genes are TRBV29-1 and TRBJ2-7; the match to TRBD1 covers 11 bases. The CDR3 has 14 residues. Looked up from germline, CDR1 is SQVTM and CDR2 is ANQGSEA. J was trimmed by 5 bases and V by 3 bases; bases with no gene match: 6.

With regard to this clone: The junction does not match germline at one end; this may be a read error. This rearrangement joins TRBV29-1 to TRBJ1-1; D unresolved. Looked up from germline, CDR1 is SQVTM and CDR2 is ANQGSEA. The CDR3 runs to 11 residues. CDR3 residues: CSAEMNTEAFF. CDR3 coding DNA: TGCAGCGCTGAAATGAACACTGAAGCTTTCTTT.

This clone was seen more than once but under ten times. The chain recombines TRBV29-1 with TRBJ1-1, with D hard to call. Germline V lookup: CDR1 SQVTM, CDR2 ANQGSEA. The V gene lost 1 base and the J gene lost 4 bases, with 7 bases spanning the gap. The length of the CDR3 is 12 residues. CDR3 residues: CSVEARFTEAFF. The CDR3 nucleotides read TGCAGCGTTGAAGCCAGATTCACTGAAGCTTTCTTT. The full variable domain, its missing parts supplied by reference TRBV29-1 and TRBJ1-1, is SAVISQKPSRDICQRGTSLTIQCQVDSQVTMMFWYRQQPGQSLTLIATANQGSEATYESGFVIDKFPISRPNLTFSTLTVSNMSPEDSSIYLCSVEARFTEAFFGQGTRLTVV.

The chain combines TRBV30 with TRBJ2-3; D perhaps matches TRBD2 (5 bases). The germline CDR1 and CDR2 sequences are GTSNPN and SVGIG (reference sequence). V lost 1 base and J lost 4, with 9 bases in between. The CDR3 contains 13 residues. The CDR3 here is CAWSEAGPDTQYF. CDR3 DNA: TGTGCCTGGAGTGAGGCGGGCCCAGATACGCAGTATTTT.

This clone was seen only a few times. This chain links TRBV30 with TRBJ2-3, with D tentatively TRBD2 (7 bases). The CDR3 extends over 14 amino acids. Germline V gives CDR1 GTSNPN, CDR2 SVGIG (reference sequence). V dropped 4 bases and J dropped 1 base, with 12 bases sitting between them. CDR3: CAWTEGGGTDTQYF. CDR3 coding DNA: TGTGCCTGGACCGAGGGGGGGGGCACAGATACGCAGTATTTT.

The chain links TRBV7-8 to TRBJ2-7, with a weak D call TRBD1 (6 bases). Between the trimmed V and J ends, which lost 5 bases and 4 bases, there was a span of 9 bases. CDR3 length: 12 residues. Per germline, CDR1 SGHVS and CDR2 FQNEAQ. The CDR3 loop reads CASSPTGYEQYF. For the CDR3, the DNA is TGTGCCAGCAGCCCGACAGGTTACGAGCAGTACTTC.

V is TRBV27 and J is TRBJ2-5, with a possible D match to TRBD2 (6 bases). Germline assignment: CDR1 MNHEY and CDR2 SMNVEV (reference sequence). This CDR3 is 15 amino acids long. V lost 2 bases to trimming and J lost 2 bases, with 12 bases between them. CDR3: CASSLSQEGQETQYF. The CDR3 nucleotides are TGTGCCAGCAGTTTAAGTCAGGAGGGGCAAGAGACCCAGTACTTC.